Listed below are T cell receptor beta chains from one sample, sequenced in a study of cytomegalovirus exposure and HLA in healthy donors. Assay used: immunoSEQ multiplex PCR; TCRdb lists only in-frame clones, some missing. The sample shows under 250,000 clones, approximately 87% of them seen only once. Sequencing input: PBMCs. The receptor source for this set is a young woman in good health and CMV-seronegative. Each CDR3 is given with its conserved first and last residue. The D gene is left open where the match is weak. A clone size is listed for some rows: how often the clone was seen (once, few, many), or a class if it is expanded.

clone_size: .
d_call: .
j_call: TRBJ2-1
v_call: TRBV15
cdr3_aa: CATSRGGGNEQFF
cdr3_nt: TGTGCCACCAGCAGAGGAGGCGGTAATGAGCAGTTCTTC

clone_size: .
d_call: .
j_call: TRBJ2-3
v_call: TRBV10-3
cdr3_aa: CAISSTDTQYF
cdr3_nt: TGTGCCATCAGCAGTACGGATACGCAGTATTTT

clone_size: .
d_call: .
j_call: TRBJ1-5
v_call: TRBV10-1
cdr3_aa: CASSAGVGQPQHF
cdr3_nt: TGCGCCAGCAGTGCGGGGGTCGGACAGCCCCAGCATTTT

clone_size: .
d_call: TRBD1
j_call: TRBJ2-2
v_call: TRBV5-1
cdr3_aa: CASREADRGTGELFF
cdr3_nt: TGCGCCAGCAGAGAGGCGGACAGGGGGACCGGGGAGCTGTTTTTT

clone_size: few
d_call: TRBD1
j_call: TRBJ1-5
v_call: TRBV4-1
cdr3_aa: CASSLGQGGDQPQHF
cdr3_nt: TGCGCCAGCAGCCTCGGACAGGGAGGGGATCAGCCCCAGCATTTT

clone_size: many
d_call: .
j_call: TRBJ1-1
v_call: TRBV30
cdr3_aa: CAWSVPNTEAFF
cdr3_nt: TGTGCCTGGAGTGTGCCCAACACTGAAGCTTTCTTT

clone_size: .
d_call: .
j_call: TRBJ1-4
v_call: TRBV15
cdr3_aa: CATSRIVNEKLFF
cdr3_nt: TGTGCCACCAGCAGGATTGTGAATGAAAAACTGTTTTTT

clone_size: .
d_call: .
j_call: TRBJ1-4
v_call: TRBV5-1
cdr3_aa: CASSSHSRLDEKLFF
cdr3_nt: TGCGCCAGCAGCTCGCACAGTCGGTTGGATGAAAAACTGTTTTTT

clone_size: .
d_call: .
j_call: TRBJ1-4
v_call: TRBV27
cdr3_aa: CASSPGDGTNEKLFF
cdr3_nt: TGTGCCAGCAGTCCCGGGGACGGAACTAATGAAAAACTGTTTTTT

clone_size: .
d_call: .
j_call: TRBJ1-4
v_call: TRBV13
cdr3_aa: CASSFRGEKLFF
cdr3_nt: TGTGCCAGCAGTTTCCGGGGGGAAAAACTGTTTTTT

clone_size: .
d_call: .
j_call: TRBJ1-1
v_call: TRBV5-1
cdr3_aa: CASTLAPTNTEAFF
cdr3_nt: TGCGCCAGCACCCTCGCCCCGACGAACACTGAAGCTTTCTTT

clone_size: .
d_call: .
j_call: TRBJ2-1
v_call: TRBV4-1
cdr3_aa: CASSQGQAHNEQFF
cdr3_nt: TGCGCCAGCAGCCAAGGACAAGCCCACAATGAGCAGTTCTTC

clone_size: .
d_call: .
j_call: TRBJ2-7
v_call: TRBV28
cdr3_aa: CASSPPGWGPSYEQYF
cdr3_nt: TGTGCCAGCAGCCCCCCTGGGTGGGGTCCTTCCTACGAGCAGTACTTC

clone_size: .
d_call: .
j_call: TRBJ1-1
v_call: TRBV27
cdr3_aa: CASSFDRVVAFF
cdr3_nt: TGTGCCAGCAGTTTTGACCGCGTTGTAGCTTTCTTT

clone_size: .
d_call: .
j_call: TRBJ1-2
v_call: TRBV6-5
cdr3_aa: CASRRGTYGYTF
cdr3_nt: TGTGCCAGCAGACGGGGCACCTATGGCTACACCTTC

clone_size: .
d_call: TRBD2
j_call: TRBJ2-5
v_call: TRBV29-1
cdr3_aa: CSVEGRAQETQYF
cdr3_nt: TGCAGCGTCGAGGGGAGGGCGCAAGAGACCCAGTACTTC

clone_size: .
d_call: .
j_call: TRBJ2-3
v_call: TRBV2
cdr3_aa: CASSRTGEGDTQYF
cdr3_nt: TGTGCCAGCAGCAGGACGGGAGAGGGAGATACGCAGTATTTT

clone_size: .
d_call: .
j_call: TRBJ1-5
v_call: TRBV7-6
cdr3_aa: CASSLGSYQPQHF
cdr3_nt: TGTGCCAGCAGCTTAGGGTCTTATCAGCCCCAGCATTTT

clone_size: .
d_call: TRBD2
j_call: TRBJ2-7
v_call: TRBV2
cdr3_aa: CASRVASGTFYYREQYF
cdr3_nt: TGTGCCAGCAGAGTGGCTAGCGGGACTTTCTACTACCGGGAGCAGTACTTC

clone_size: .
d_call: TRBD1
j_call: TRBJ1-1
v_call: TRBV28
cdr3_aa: CASSPRTGITEAFF
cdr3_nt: TGTGCCAGCAGTCCGAGGACAGGCATCACTGAAGCTTTCTTT

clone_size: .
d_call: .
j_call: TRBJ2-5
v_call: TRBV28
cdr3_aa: CASSKSETQYF
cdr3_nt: TGTGCCAGTTCCAAGTCGGAGACCCAGTACTTC

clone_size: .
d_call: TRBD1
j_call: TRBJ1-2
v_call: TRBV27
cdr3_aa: CASSLRRTGGLNYGYTF
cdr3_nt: TGTGCCAGCAGTTTACGGCGGACAGGGGGACTTAACTATGGCTACACCTTC

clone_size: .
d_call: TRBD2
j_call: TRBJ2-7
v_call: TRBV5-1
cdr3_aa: CASSLVAGAYEQYF
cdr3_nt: TGCGCCAGCAGCTTGGTAGCGGGGGCCTACGAGCAGTACTTC

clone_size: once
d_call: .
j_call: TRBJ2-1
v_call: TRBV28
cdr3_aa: CASSFGTEQFF
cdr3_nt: TGTGCCAGCAGTTTCGGGACAGAGCAGTTCTTC

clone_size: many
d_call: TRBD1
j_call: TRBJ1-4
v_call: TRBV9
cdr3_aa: CAKPPPGQDEKLFF
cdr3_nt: TGTGCCAAACCCCCACCCGGACAGGATGAAAAACTGTTTTTT

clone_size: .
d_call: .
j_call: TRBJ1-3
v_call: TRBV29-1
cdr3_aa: CSVEGAGSGNTIYF
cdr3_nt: TGCAGCGTTGAGGGGGCCGGCTCTGGAAACACCATATATTTT

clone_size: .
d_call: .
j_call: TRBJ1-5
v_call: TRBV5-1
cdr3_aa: CASSLSPNQPQHF
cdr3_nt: TGCGCCAGCAGCTTGTCTCCGAATCAGCCCCAGCATTTT

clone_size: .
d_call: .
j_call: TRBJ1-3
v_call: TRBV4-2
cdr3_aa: CASSQEWGGGNGNTIYF
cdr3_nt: TGTGCCAGCAGCCAAGAGTGGGGGGGAGGGAACGGAAACACCATATATTTT

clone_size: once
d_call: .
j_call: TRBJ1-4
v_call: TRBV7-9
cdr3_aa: CASSSTGAREKLFF
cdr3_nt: TGTGCCAGCAGCTCGACGGGGGCGCGCGAAAAACTGTTTTTT

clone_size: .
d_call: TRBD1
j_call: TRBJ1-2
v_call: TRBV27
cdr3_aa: CASSSTSWTGEGYTF
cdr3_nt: TGTGCCAGCAGTTCCACCTCCTGGACAGGGGAAGGCTACACCTTC

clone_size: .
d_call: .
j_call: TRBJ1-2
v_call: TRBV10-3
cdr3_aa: CAISESRVGTTDGYTF
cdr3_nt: TGTGCCATCAGTGAGTCGAGGGTGGGGACGACAGATGGCTACACCTTC

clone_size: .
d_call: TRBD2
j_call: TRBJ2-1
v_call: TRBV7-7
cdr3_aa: CASSLDLGGNEQFF
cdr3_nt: TGTGCCAGCAGCCTAGACCTGGGGGGGAATGAGCAGTTCTTC

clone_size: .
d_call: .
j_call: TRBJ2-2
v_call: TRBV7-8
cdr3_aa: CASSLALISSNTGELFF
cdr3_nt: TGTGCCAGCAGCTTAGCGCTGATCAGCAGCAACACCGGGGAGCTGTTTTTT

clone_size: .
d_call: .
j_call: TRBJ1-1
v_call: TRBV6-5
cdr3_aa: CASSSPGPNTEAFF
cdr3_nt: TGTGCCAGCAGTTCCCCAGGACCGAACACTGAAGCTTTCTTT

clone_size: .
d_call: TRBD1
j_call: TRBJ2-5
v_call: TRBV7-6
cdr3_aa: CASSFVGQPGETQYF
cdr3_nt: TGTGCCAGCAGCTTCGTGGGACAGCCTGGCGAGACCCAGTACTTC

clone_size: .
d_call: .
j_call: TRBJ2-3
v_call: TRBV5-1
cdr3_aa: CASSLASGTDTQYF
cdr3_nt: TGCGCCAGCAGCTTGGCCAGCGGCACAGATACGCAGTATTTT

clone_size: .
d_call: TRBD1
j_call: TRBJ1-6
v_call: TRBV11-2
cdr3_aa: CASSFETGPRSPLHF
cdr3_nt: TGTGCCAGCAGCTTTGAGACAGGGCCTCGCTCACCCCTCCACTTT

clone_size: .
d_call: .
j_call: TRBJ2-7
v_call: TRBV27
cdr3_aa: CASSLVRDGTYEQYF
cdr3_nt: TGTGCCAGCAGTTTAGTGAGGGACGGAACCTACGAGCAGTACTTC

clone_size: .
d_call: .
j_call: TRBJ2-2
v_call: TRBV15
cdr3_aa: CATSSRHPSGELFF
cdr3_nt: TGTGCCACCAGCAGCCGACACCCTTCCGGGGAGCTGTTTTTT

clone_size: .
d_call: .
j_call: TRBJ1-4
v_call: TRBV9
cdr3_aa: CASSVDGGGSSNEKLFF
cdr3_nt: TGTGCCAGCAGCGTAGATGGGGGAGGGAGCTCGAATGAAAAACTGTTTTTT

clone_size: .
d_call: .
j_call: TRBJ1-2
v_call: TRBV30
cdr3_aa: CAWSVIAGHRYGYTF
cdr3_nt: TGTGCCTGGAGTGTTATAGCGGGACACCGCTATGGCTACACCTTC

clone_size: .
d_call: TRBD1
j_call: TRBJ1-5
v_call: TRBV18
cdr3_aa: CASSSRLVRTGENRQPQHF
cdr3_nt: TGTGCCAGCTCATCGAGGTTGGTCCGGACAGGGGAGAATAGGCAGCCCCAGCATTTT

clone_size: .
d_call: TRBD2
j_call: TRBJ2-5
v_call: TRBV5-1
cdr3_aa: CASSFRGGGNQETQYF
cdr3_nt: TGCGCCAGCAGCTTCCGGGGCGGGGGGAATCAAGAGACCCAGTACTTC

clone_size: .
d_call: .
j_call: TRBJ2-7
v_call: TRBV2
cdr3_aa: CASSEAGLGSEQYF
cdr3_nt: TGTGCCAGCAGTGAAGCGGGGTTGGGGTCCGAGCAGTACTTC

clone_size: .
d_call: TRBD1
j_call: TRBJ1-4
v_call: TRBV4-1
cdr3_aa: CASSQSLGWTGGVGANEKLFF
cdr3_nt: TGCGCCAGCAGCCAAAGCCTGGGATGGACAGGGGGCGTCGGGGCTAATGAAAAACTGTTTTTT

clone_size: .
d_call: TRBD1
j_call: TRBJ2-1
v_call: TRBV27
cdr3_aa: CASGSLGTGFNEQFF
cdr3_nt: TGTGCCAGCGGCTCCCTGGGGACAGGGTTCAATGAGCAGTTCTTC

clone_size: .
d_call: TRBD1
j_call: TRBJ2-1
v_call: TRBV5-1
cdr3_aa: CASRSGGTGLYNEQFF
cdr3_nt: TGCGCCAGCAGATCGGGTGGGACAGGGTTGTACAATGAGCAGTTCTTC

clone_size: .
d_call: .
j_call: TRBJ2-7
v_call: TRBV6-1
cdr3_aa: CASSEVAYIYEQYF
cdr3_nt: TGTGCCAGCAGTGAAGTGGCCTACATCTACGAGCAGTACTTC

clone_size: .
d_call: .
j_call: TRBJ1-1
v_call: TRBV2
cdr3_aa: CASSQLRGEAFF
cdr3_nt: TGTGCCAGCAGTCAACTGCGTGGGGAAGCTTTCTTT

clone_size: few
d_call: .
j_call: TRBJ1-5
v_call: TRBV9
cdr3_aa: CASSVEPNNQPQHF
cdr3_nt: TGTGCCAGCAGCGTAGAACCTAACAATCAGCCCCAGCATTTT